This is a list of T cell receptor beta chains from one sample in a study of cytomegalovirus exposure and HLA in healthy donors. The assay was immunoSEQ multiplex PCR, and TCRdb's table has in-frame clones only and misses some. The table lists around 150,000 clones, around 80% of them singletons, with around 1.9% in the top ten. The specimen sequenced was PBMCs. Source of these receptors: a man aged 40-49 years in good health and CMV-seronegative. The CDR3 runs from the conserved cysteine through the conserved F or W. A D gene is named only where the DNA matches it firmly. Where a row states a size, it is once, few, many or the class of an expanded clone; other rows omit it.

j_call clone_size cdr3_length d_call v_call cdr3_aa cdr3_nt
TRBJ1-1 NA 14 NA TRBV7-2 CASSFGMLNTEAFF TGTGCCAGCAGCTTCGGGATGTTGAACACTGAAGCTTTCTTT
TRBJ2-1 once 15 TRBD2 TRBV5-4 CASSLGEGSYNEQFF TGTGCCAGCAGCTTAGGGGAGGGGTCCTACAATGAGCAGTTCTTC
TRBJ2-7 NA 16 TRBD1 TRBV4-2 CASSQESQGASYEQYF TGTGCCAGCAGCCAAGAATCACAGGGGGCCTCCTACGAGCAGTACTTC
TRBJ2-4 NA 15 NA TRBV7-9 CASSTADRSKNIQYF TGTGCCAGCAGCACCGCGGACAGAAGCAAAAACATTCAGTACTTC
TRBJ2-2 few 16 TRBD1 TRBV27 CASSLLGGPGTGELFF TGTGCCAGCAGTTTATTAGGGGGCCCGGGCACCGGGGAGCTGTTTTTT
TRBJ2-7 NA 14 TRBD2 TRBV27 CATAPTSGTYEQYF TGTGCCACCGCTCCGACTAGCGGGACATACGAGCAGTACTTC
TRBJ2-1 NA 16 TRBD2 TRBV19 CASSIGLAGGTNEQFF TGTGCCAGTAGTATAGGCCTAGCGGGGGGCACCAATGAGCAGTTCTTC
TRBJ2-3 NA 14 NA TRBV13 CASSPRTSTDTQYF TGTGCCAGCAGCCCAAGAACTAGCACAGATACGCAGTATTTT
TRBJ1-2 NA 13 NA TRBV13 CASRQAMGYGYTF TGTGCCAGCAGACAGGCAATGGGCTATGGCTACACCTTC
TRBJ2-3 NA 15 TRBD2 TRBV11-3 CASSSQQREADTQYF TGTGCCAGCAGTTCACAGCAGCGGGAGGCAGATACGCAGTATTTT
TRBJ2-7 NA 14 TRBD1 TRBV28 CASIGGDRGNEQYF TGTGCCAGCATCGGGGGGGACAGGGGGAACGAGCAGTACTTC
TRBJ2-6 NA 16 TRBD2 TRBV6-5 CASSYSGGTGANVLTF TGTGCCAGCAGTTACTCGGGGGGGACCGGGGCCAACGTCCTGACTTTC
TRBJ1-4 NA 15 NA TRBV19 CASRNNRATNEKLFF TGTGCCAGTAGGAATAACCGGGCAACTAATGAAAAACTGTTTTTT
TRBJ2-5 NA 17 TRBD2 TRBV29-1 CSVDGLAGDRSGETQYF TGCAGCGTTGACGGACTAGCGGGAGATCGGTCAGGAGAGACCCAGTACTTC
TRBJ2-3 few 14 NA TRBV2 CASSELTYTDTQYF TGTGCCAGCAGTGAACTCACTTACACAGATACGCAGTATTTT
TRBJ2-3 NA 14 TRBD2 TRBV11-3 CASSLYSAGGTQYF TGTGCCAGCAGCCTCTACTCAGCGGGAGGTACGCAGTATTTT